This TCR beta chain was obtained from a study of human T cells and chemical hapten exposure. The wider study: Diphenylcyclopropenone doses were given weekly to the scalps of patients across the roughly 22-week study.

Time point specified: patch test 3, about 24 weeks after DPC sensitization. Treatment: therapeutic diphenylcyclopropenone sensitization with weekly scalp DPC. CDR3 length equals 16 residues. Germline-derived CDR1 and CDR2 are SNHLY and FYNNEI. J gave up 2 bases and V 4 bases, and 4 bases lay outside the gene matches. One entry per CDR3 protein, called by TCRdb with MiXCR from the RACE reads. The data show around 70,000 distinct CDR3 sequences, 11% seen once. This clonotype was recorded a few times. The chain couples TRBV2 to TRBJ2-1, with 11 bases fitting TRBD2. The source material was whole blood, sampled in connection with sensitization to the hapten diphenylcyclopropenone (DPC). The TCR originated in a woman aged 50 to 60 with alopecia areata. Some clones in this sample may be carry-over from other donors' samples. The CDR3 DNA follows: TGTGCCAGCAGTGGTGGTAGCGGGAGGGCCTACAATGAGCAGTTCTTC. This sequence encodes CASSGGSGRAYNEQFF.